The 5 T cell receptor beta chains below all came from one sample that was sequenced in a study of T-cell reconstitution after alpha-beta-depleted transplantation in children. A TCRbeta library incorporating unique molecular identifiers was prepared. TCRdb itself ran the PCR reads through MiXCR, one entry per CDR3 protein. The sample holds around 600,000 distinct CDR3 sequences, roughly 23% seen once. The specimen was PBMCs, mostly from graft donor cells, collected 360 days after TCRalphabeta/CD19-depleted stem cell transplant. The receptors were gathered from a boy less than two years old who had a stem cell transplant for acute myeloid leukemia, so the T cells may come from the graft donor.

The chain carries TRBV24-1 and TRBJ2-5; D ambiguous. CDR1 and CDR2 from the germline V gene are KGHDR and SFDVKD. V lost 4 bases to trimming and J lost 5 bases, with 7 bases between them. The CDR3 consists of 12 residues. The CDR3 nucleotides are TGTGCCACCAGTGAGTCGGCTGAGACCCAGTACTTC. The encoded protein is CATSESAETQYF.

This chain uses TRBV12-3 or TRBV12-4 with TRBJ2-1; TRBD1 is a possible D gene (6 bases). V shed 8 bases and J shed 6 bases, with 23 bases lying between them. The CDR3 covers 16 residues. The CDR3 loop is CASYNPEQGILNEQFF. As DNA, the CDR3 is TGTGCCAGCTATAATCCGGAGCAGGGGATACTCAATGAGCAGTTCTTC.

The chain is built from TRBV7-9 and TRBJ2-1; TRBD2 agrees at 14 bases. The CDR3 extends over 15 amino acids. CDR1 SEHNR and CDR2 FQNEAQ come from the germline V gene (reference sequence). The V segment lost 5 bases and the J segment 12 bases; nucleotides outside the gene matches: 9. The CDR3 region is CASSPGLAGEFLQFF. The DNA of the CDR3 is TGTGCCAGCAGCCCGGGACTAGCGGGGGAGTTCCTGCAGTTCTTC.

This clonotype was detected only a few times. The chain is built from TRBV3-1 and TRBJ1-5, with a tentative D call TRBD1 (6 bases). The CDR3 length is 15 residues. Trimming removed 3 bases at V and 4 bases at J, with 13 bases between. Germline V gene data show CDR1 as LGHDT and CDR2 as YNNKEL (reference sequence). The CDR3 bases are TGTGCCAGCAGCCATTCATACAGGGCAAATCAGCCCCAGCATTTT. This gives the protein CASSHSYRANQPQHF.

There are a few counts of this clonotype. CDR3 region: CASSWESLNEKLFF. The DNA for the CDR3 is TGTGCCAGCAGTTGGGAATCCCTTAATGAAAAACTGTTTTTT. This rearrangement joins TRBV12-3 or TRBV12-4 to TRBJ1-4; D is undetermined. The V end was cut by 4 bases, the J end by 4 bases, with 10 bases between. CDR3 size: 14 residues.